One and the same sample provided the 12 T cell receptor beta chains below, sequenced in a study of vaccination and CD4 T cells after COVID-19 (dated by TCRdb to the early 2020s). These receptors have no known antigen. The library was prepared using PCR. Sequencing was performed on an Illumina iSeq 100. DNA from cultured CD4+ T cells underwent TCR sequencing with the Oncomine TCR Beta short-read assay at the Johns Hopkins FTIC core. TCRdb trimmed the raw reads at Q25, called clones with MiXCR and kept productive beta chains. One record per CDR3 amino acid sequence lists the most common genes and DNA. For this sample the table gives fewer than 30,000 distinct CDR3 sequences, of which roughly 31% were detected only once. The ten largest clones add up to just over 7% of the sample. In the paper's terms, the time point label means: late sampling 161 to 241 days after vaccination in a few convalescent patients. The meaning of the sample's treatment or condition label: approximately 9-day PBMC culture with coronavirus spike peptide pools or control peptides (ViraFEST assay).

The material was CD4+ T cells from blood, cultured in vitro, obtained about 7 months after SARS-CoV-2 vaccination. All receptors come from a human donor who had recovered from COVID-19.

The chain is built from TRBV5-3 and TRBJ2-7, with no clear D. Being an ORF, TRBV5-3 has a function that is uncertain. The V gene lost 8 bases and the J gene lost 2 bases, with 23 bases spanning the gap. This CDR3 comprises 16 residues. DNA for the CDR3: TGTGCCAGCAGCCTTCCCCAATACGGCACCCCCTACGAGCAGTACTTC. This codes for CASSLPQYGTPYEQYF.

The J gene is TRBJ1-2, the V gene TRBV19, with 9 positions matching TRBD1. Germline V gene lookup returns CDR1 LNHDA and CDR2 SQIVND (reference sequence). The V gene end was trimmed by 4 bases and the J gene end by 7 bases; junction bases not matched to a gene: 4. The CDR3 extends over 13 amino acids. This chain's CDR3 is CASSTTGGSGYTF. Written as DNA, the CDR3 is TGTGCCAGTAGTACCACAGGGGGCAGTGGCTACACCTTC.

By share, this clonotype ranks as medium-sized. This chain joins TRBV20-1 and TRBJ1-5; D is uncertain. Deletions cut 3 bases from V and 0 bases from J, with 9 bases between. The CDR3 is made up of 14 amino acids. CDR1 is DFQATT, CDR2 SNEGSKA, per germline (reference sequence). The CDR3 nucleotides are TGCAGTGCTAGTCGGGGAATTAGCAATCAGCCCCAGCATTTT. This encodes CSASRGISNQPQHF.

This clonotype was found a few times. The gene calls are TRBV4-2 and TRBJ2-1; 8 positions match TRBD1. CDR1 LGHNA and CDR2 YNFKEQ come from the germline V gene. The CDR3 consists of 16 residues. V lost 1 base, J lost 0 bases, and 2 bases stayed unmatched. The CDR3 protein is CASSQVGQGSYNEQFF. DNA of the CDR3: TGTGCCAGCAGCCAAGTCGGACAGGGCTCCTACAATGAGCAGTTCTTC.

This clonotype ranks as large. The CDR3 here is CASSPTSPLGEQYF. DNA for the CDR3: TGTGCCAGCAGTCCGACTAGCCCCCTGGGGGAGCAGTACTTC. J is TRBJ2-7 and V is TRBV28; 7 positions match TRBD2. The ends lost 5 bases at V and 7 bases at J; junction bases unmatched: 11. The length of the CDR3 is 14 residues. Germline-derived CDR1 and CDR2 are MDHEN and SYDVKM.

This clonotype appeared a few times. This rearrangement joins TRBV20-1 to TRBJ2-2; possible D gene TRBD2, 5 bases. Germline-derived CDR1 and CDR2 are DFQATT and SNEGSKA (reference sequence). This CDR3 contains 15 residues. V dropped 6 bases and J dropped 8 bases, with 22 bases sitting between them. CDR3 sequence reads: CSAKRGHPEVGELFF. The CDR3 bases are TGCAGTGCCAAAAGAGGGCATCCAGAGGTTGGGGAGCTGTTTTTT.

The chain carries TRBV6-5 and TRBJ2-7; TRBD2 agrees at 12 bases. The CDR3 extends over 18 amino acids. Germline CDR1 reads MNHEY; CDR2 reads SVGAGI. V was pared by 0 bases and J by 2 bases, with 8 bases of the junction left unmatched. The CDR3 DNA reads as TGTGCCAGCAGTTACTCGACTAGCGGGAGACGAAATCCCTACGAGCAGTACTTC. Its translation is CASSYSTSGRRNPYEQYF.

This clonotype is medium-sized by share. The V gene is TRBV7-8, the J gene TRBJ2-1, with 8 nucleotides matching TRBD2. Germline V CDR1 and CDR2: SGHVS, FQNEAQ. V shed 1 base and J 2 bases; nucleotides not matched to a gene: 10. The CDR3 totals 18 residues. CDR3 sequence reads: CASSLDRLAGHPYNEQFF. The DNA of the CDR3 is TGTGCCAGCAGCTTAGATAGGCTAGCGGGCCACCCCTACAATGAGCAGTTCTTC. Filled out from reference TRBV7-8 and TRBJ2-1, the complete variable domain reads GAGVSQSPRYKVAKRGQDVALRCDPISGHVSLFWYQQALGQGPEFLTYFQNEAQLDKSGLPSDRFFAERPEGSVSTLKIQRTQQEDSAVYLCASSLDRLAGHPYNEQFFGPGTRLTVL.

This clonotype was seen a handful of times. This chain uses TRBV10-1 with TRBJ2-7; unclear D gene. V was cut by 7 bases and J by 9 bases, with 10 bases left in between. In germline, CDR1 is WNHNN, CDR2 SYGVQD (reference sequence). The CDR3 loop spans 10 amino acids. The CDR3 sequence: CASKTGGQYF. The DNA for the CDR3 is TGCGCCAGCAAGACCGGCGGGCAGTACTTC.

This clonotype occurred a few times. The chain recombines TRBV20-1 with TRBJ2-7; 12 bases map to TRBD2. V was pared by 6 bases and J by 4 bases, with 7 bases of the junction left unmatched. The length of the CDR3 is 14 residues. CDR1 is DFQATT and CDR2 is SNEGSKA in the germline V gene (reference sequence). The CDR3 nucleotides are TGCAGTGCCCAGACTAGCGGGAGCCTGTACGAGCAGTACTTC. It yields the protein CSAQTSGSLYEQYF.

This clonotype was counted between two and nine times. The V gene is TRBV5-4, the J gene TRBJ2-7, with D possibly being TRBD1 (5 bases). The CDR3 runs 14 residues. The germline gives CDR1 SGHNT, CDR2 YYREEE (reference sequence). V was shortened by 0 bases and J by 5 bases, with 12 bases between the two germline ends. In nucleotides, the CDR3 is TGTGCCAGCAGCTTGGTCCCAGGGTCGCACGAGCAGTACTTC. It translates to CASSLVPGSHEQYF.

This clonotype was seen a handful of times. V and J are TRBV29-1 and TRBJ1-1; no clear D gene. Germline values: CDR1 SQVTM, CDR2 ANQGSEA. The CDR3 totals 12 residues. Deletions cut 4 bases from V and 2 bases from J, with 8 bases between. The CDR3 nucleotides are TGCAGCGTTGGGCGCGATAACACTGAAGCTTTCTTT. Translating gives CSVGRDNTEAFF.